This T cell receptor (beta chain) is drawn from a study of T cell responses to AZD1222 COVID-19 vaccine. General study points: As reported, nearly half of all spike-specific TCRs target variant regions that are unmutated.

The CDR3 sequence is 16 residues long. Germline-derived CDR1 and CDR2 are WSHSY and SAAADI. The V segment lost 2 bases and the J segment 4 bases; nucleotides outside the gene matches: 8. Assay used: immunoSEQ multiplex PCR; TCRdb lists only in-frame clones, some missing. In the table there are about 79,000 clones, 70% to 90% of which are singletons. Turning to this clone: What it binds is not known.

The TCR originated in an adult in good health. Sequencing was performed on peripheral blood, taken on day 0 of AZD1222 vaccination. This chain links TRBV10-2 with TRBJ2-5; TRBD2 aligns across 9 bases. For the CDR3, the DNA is TGCGCCAGCAGTGAGAAGTGGCGGGGGGGCCTAGAGACCCAGTACTTC. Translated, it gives CASSEKWRGGLETQYF.